This entry concerns a single T cell receptor (beta chain). Its matching antigen is unknown. The repertoire was sequenced with immunoSEQ multiplex PCR; TCRdb's copy has only in-frame clones and lacks some. The table includes about 99,000 clones, roughly 93% detected once. V lost 4 bases, J lost 4 bases, and 10 bases lay in between. The CDR3 is made up of 13 amino acids. The germline V gene has CDR1 GTSNPN and CDR2 SVGIG (reference sequence). The record originates from a study of T cell responses to AZD1222 COVID-19 vaccine. General study results and limits: Spike-specific TCR breadth and depth rose after two AZD1222 doses.

This receptor was identified in an adult in good health. The sequences come from peripheral blood, collected on day 0 of AZD1222 vaccination. V usage is TRBV30 and J usage is TRBJ1-4; D is uncertain. The CDR3 DNA sequence: TGTGCCTGGACTGATCCGGGTAATGAAAAACTGTTTTTT. This translates into CAWTDPGNEKLFF.